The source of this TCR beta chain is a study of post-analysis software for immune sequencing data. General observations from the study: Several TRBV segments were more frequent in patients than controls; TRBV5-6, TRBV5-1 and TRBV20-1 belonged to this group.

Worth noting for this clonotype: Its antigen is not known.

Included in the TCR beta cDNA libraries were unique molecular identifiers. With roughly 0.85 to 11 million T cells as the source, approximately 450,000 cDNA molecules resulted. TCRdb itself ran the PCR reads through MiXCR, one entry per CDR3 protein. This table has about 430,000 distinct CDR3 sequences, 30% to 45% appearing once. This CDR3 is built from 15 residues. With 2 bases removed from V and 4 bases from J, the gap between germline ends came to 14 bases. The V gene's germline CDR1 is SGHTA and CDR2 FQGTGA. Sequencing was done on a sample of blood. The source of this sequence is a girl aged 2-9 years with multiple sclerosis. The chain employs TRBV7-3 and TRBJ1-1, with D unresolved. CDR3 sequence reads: CASSLVLIRSTEAFF. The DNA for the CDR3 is TGTGCCAGCAGCTTAGTCCTAATCAGAAGCACTGAAGCTTTCTTT.